These T cell receptor beta chains were read from a single sample in a study of cytotoxic CD8 clonotypes in ibrutinib-treated CLL. Generated by immunoSEQ multiplex PCR, the TCRdb table keeps only in-frame clones and is missing some. The sample has approximately 47,000 clones, around three fifths seen once. This specimen was PBMCs, taken after 24 months of ibrutinib treatment. Receptors originate from a human donor with chronic lymphocytic leukemia. CDR3s include the opening cysteine and the closing phenylalanine or tryptophan. The D gene is left open where the match is weak. Clone size is stated in some rows and not others, as once, few, many or a class when expanded.

D	size	V	J	DNA	CDR3
TRBD2	-	TRBV19	TRBJ2-2	TGTGCCAGTAGTATAGCCCCGCGGGCTAGCGGGGCCGTCGGGGAGCTGTTTTTT	CASSIAPRASGAVGELFF
TRBD2	-	TRBV5-4	TRBJ2-7	TGTGCCAGCAGCCAAGAGAAGGGGACTAGCGGGGAGGAGCAGTACTTC	CASSQEKGTSGEEQYF
TRBD1	-	TRBV5-1	TRBJ1-2	TGCGCCAGCAGCCCAGGGACAGATGGCTATGGCTACACCTTC	CASSPGTDGYGYTF
-	-	TRBV12-5	TRBJ2-5	TGTGCTAGTGGCCCTAAGACCCCGACAGCGCAAGAGACCCAGTACTTC	CASGPKTPTAQETQYF
-	-	TRBV7-8	TRBJ1-1	TGTGCCAGCAGCTACGACAGTTTGAACACTGAAGCTTTCTTT	CASSYDSLNTEAFF
-	-	TRBV6-5	TRBJ2-1	TGTGCCAGCAGTTATGGTCAGGGAGCCAACGATGAGCAGTTCTTC	CASSYGQGANDEQFF
TRBD2	-	TRBV5-1	TRBJ2-2	TGCGCCAGCAGATCCATACCCACGGGGGGCACCGGGGAGCTGTTTTTT	CASRSIPTGGTGELFF
-	-	TRBV27	TRBJ1-5	TGTGCCAGCAGTCCCCAACGGGGGGTTAACCAGCCCCAGCATTTT	CASSPQRGVNQPQHF
TRBD2	-	TRBV7-2	TRBJ2-3	TGTGCCAGCAGCTTAACCAGCGGGGTTGATACGCAGTATTTT	CASSLTSGVDTQYF
-	-	TRBV11-2	TRBJ2-5	TGTGCCAGCAGCTTAGATTTGGGAGGAGAGACCCAGTACTTC	CASSLDLGGETQYF
TRBD1	-	TRBV6-5	TRBJ1-5	TGTGCCAGCATCTGGGACAGCTATAGCAATCAGCCCCAGCATTTT	CASIWDSYSNQPQHF
TRBD1	many	TRBV19	TRBJ1-2	TGTGCCAGTAGCACCCCGGACAGGAGCTATGGCTACACCTTC	CASSTPDRSYGYTF
-	-	TRBV27	TRBJ1-1	TGTGCCAGCAGTTTATCTTTCCAGGGCACTGAAGCTTTCTTT	CASSLSFQGTEAFF
-	few	TRBV6-4	TRBJ2-7	TGTGCCCTCTCGGGCGGGGAATCCGTTTCTGGCGAGCAGTACTTC	CALSGGESVSGEQYF